The 7 T cell receptor beta chains in this list originate from one sample, sequenced in a study of T-cell reconstitution after alpha-beta-depleted transplantation in children listed by TCRdb under 2016. The receptor library was made with PCR. Sequenced on an Illumina HiSeq 2500. Molecular barcoding was employed in the preparation of TCR libraries, with unique molecular identifiers being used to normalize TCRbeta repertoire quantification. TCRdb reprocessed the public reads (quality trimming at Q25 with fastp, clone calling with MiXCR) and kept in-frame beta chains. Every CDR3 protein is listed once, alongside the most common genes and DNA of its rows. This sample comprises about 500,000 distinct CDR3 sequences, 30% to 35% of them detected only once. Approximately 2.3% of the sample goes to the ten largest clones. Sequencing used PBMCs from the stem cell graft donor, obtained from the stem cell graft. The origin of the receptors is a human donor who donated a stem cell graft to a child with aplastic anemia.

This clonotype was recorded a few times. A junction end diverges from the germline sequence, so it may reflect a read error. This sequence joins TRBV11-2 and TRBJ2-6; perhaps D is TRBD1 or TRBD2 (5 bases each). Germline V gene lookup returns CDR1 SGHAT and CDR2 FQNNGV. The CDR3 length is 14 residues. The CDR3 DNA is TGTGCCAGCAGCTTAGGGGGGATGACGGGACCGAATAATTTC. Translation: CASSLGGMTGPNNF.

A few counts support this clonotype. The genes are TRBV29-1 and TRBJ2-1, with 10 positions matching TRBD1. After removal of 7 bases from V and 6 bases from J, the junction contained 6 bases not matched to a gene. The germline V gene has CDR1 SQVTM and CDR2 ANQGSEA. The CDR3 has 13 amino acids. The DNA of the CDR3 is TGCAGCGCACCGGGACAGGGGCGCAATGAGCAGTTCTTC. It specifies CSAPGQGRNEQFF.

The V gene is TRBV7-2, the J gene TRBJ2-1, with 10 bases matching TRBD2. Germline CDR1 is SGHTA and CDR2 is FQGNSA. This CDR3 region has 16 residues. With 4 bases clipped from V and 7 bases from J, the junction kept 10 bases outside the gene matches. The CDR3 here is CASSSTWGSGRNEQFF. The CDR3 DNA sequence: TGTGCCAGCAGCTCCACCTGGGGTAGCGGGAGGAATGAGCAGTTCTTC.

The rearrangement uses TRBV7-7 and TRBJ2-7; 14 positions match TRBD2. V lost 5 bases, J lost 2 bases, and 5 bases stayed unmatched. Germline-derived CDR1 and CDR2 are SSHAT and FNYEAQ (reference sequence). This CDR3 has 16 amino acids. This chain's CDR3 is CASSTRTSGRPYEQYF. CDR3 nucleotides: TGTGCCAGCAGCACCCGGACTAGCGGGAGGCCCTACGAGCAGTACTTC.

The CDR3 sequence is CASSQDRDNYGYTF. CDR3 sequence (DNA): TGTGCCAGCAGCCAAGACCGGGACAACTATGGCTACACCTTC. The V and J genes are TRBV14 and TRBJ1-2; D is possibly TRBD1 (5 bases). Germline V gene data show CDR1 as SGHDN and CDR2 as FVKESK. V lost 0 bases to trimming and J lost 2 bases, with 7 bases between them. This CDR3 spans 14 amino acids.

The rearrangement links TRBV5-1 to TRBJ2-2, with 11 bases matching TRBD2. V lost 4 bases to trimming and J lost 4 bases; unmatched junction nucleotides: 12. CDR1 and CDR2 from the germline V gene are SGHRS and YFSETQ. The CDR3 consists of 18 residues. The CDR3, as DNA: TGCGCCAGCAGCACTCCGGGACTAGCGGAAACGATCACCGGGGAGCTGTTTTTT. Protein sequence: CASSTPGLAETITGELFF. The whole variable domain, remainder taken from reference TRBV5-1 and TRBJ2-2, is KAGVTQTPRYLIKTRGQQVTLSCSPISGHRSVSWYQQTPGQGLQFLFEYFSETQRNKGNFPGRFSGRQFSNSRSEMNVSTLELGDSALYLCASSTPGLAETITGELFFGEGSRLTVL.

The chain combines TRBV30 with TRBJ1-5; unclear D gene. Trimming pared 3 bases from V and 3 bases from J, leaving 12 bases between. CDR3 size: 14 residues. The germline V gene has CDR1 GTSNPN and CDR2 SVGIG (reference sequence). CDR3 protein: CAWRSAGSNQPQHF. The CDR3 coding sequence is TGTGCCTGGAGGTCGGCAGGATCCAATCAGCCCCAGCATTTT.